This T cell receptor (beta chain) stems from a study of control samples from healthy donors and cancer patients. Method: immunoSEQ multiplex PCR; TCRdb's copy keeps in-frame clones and lacks some. The sample shows some 140,000 clones, around 92% of them seen only once. With regard to this clone: This same CDR3 is encoded by further DNA sequences in the sample.

This CDR3 has 12 residues. Deletions cut 4 bases from V and 2 bases from J, with 5 bases between. The TCR sequence derives from a man in his forties or fifties with head and neck cancer. Material: PBMCs. This chain links TRBV12-3 or TRBV12-4 with TRBJ1-2; D unclear. CDR3 loop: CASSSGNYGYTF. CDR3 coding DNA: TGTGCCAGCAGTTCGGGGAACTATGGCTACACCTTC.